This T cell receptor (beta chain) is from a study of blood T cells in healthy people across ages. Points from the study as a whole: TCR beta diversity was tightly associated with the proportion of naive T cells.

Combining a sample-barcoded 5' primer with a J-beta primer mix, a second PCR ran for about 6 to 11 cycles. From the 5' RACE reads, TCRdb called clonotypes with MiXCR, one entry per CDR3 protein. The sample includes over a million distinct CDR3 sequences, less than 25% of them seen just once. This clonotype was seen only a few times. The antigen remains unidentified. This CDR3 is built from 14 residues. The V gene's germline CDR1 is SGDLS and CDR2 YYNGEE. The V and J ends lost 2 bases and 1 base respectively, with 9 bases between them. The same sample was also used in a study of T cells of mothers and their children. As reported in that work: The TCR beta CDR3 read count exceeded 9 million for each mother and was some 2.7 million for each child.

The receptor comes from a girl aged 2 to 9 in good health. The chain carries TRBV9 and TRBJ1-1; a possible D gene is TRBD1 (5 bases). The sample comprised blood. CDR3 bases: TGTGCCAGCAGCGTGGGGACCGAGAACACTGAAGCTTTCTTT. It specifies CASSVGTENTEAFF. The whole variable domain, filled in from reference TRBV9 and TRBJ1-1, reads DSGVTQTPKHLITATGQRVTLRCSPRSGDLSVYWYQQSLDQGLQFLIQYYNGEERAKGNILERFSAQQFPDLHSELNLSSLELGDSALYFCASSVGTENTEAFFGQGTRLTVV.